The rows below give T cell receptor beta chains drawn from one sample of a study of blood T cell repertoires in COVID-19. Sequenced by immunoSEQ multiplex PCR; TCRdb stores in-frame clones only, minus some. Here the sample spans 100,000 to 150,000 clones, over 75% being singletons. The source material was peripheral blood. Receptor source: a woman of 80 years or more with acute or convalescent COVID-19. Each CDR3 is given with its conserved first and last residue. Each record gives: CDR3 protein, CDR3 DNA, clone size, V gene, J gene, D gene. D genes are given only for firm matches. A row's size may be missing; if present it is once, few, many or a size class.

CASSPGQGAVNTEAFF,TGTGCCAGCAGCCCCGGACAGGGTGCAGTGAACACTGAAGCTTTCTTT,.,TRBV5-4,TRBJ1-1,TRBD1
CSARDSVGQPQHF,TGCAGCGCCCGGGACTCCGTAGGACAGCCCCAGCATTTT,.,TRBV29-1,TRBJ1-5,.
CASTRERYGYTF,TGTGCCAGCACCAGAGAGCGCTATGGCTACACCTTC,.,TRBV5-6,TRBJ1-2,.
CASSVNRDSYEQYF,TGTGCCAGCAGTGTGAACAGGGACTCCTACGAGCAGTACTTC,.,TRBV2,TRBJ2-7,.
CASSFSGGTEAFF,TGTGCCAGCAGCTTTTCCGGGGGAACTGAAGCTTTCTTT,.,TRBV11-3,TRBJ1-1,.
CATSDPVTTDTQYF,TGTGCCACCAGTGACCCCGTGACTACAGATACGCAGTATTTT,.,TRBV24-1,TRBJ2-3,.
CASKLGSRENTEAFF,TGCGCCAGCAAGCTTGGGTCCAGGGAGAACACTGAAGCTTTCTTT,.,TRBV5-1,TRBJ1-1,.
CASTTQGAGNQPQHF,TGTGCCAGTACTACACAGGGGGCGGGCAATCAGCCCCAGCATTTT,.,TRBV19,TRBJ1-5,TRBD1
CASSLADHSNTEAFF,TGCGCCAGCAGCTTGGCCGATCATAGTAACACTGAAGCTTTCTTT,.,TRBV5-1,TRBJ1-1,.
CASSPTGQPNYGYTF,TGCGCCAGCAGCCCGACCGGACAGCCTAACTATGGCTACACCTTC,.,TRBV5-1,TRBJ1-2,.
CASSLGRGSREAFF,TGCGCCAGCAGCTTGGGAAGGGGATCGCGTGAAGCTTTCTTT,.,TRBV5-1,TRBJ1-1,.
CASSRVLGDTQYF,TGTGCCAGCTCGAGGGTCCTCGGAGATACGCAGTATTTT,.,TRBV7-9,TRBJ2-3,.
CASSLEETDSLRQKQPQHF,TGTGCCAGCAGCTTGGAGGAGACAGACTCCTTGAGGCAAAAGCAGCCCCAGCATTTT,.,TRBV5-4,TRBJ1-5,.
CAGTGGEEGYTF,TGTGCCGGGACAGGGGGCGAAGAAGGCTACACCTTC,.,TRBV28,TRBJ1-2,TRBD1
CASSLFGPRGEQYF,TGTGCCAGCAGCTTATTTGGACCCCGGGGCGAGCAGTACTTC,once,TRBV7-8,TRBJ2-7,.
CASSLRRGGATNEKLFF,TGTGCCAGCAGCTTAAGGCGAGGGGGCGCAACTAATGAAAAACTGTTTTTT,.,TRBV11-2,TRBJ1-4,TRBD1
CASTGNYGYTF,TGTGCCAGCACAGGGAACTATGGCTACACCTTC,.,TRBV25-1,TRBJ1-2,.
CASSYDRNTEAFF,TGTGCCAGCAGCTACGACAGGAACACTGAAGCTTTCTTT,.,TRBV5-4,TRBJ1-1,.
CASSSEYQPQHF,TGTGCCAGCAGCAGTGAATATCAGCCCCAGCATTTT,.,TRBV6-5,TRBJ1-5,.
CASRSQGANAEAFF,TGTGCCAGCAGGTCGCAGGGGGCGAATGCTGAAGCTTTCTTT,.,TRBV2,TRBJ1-1,TRBD1
CASSLVGTGDEKLFF,TGTGCCAGCAGCTTAGTCGGGACAGGCGATGAAAAACTGTTTTTT,.,TRBV7-2,TRBJ1-4,TRBD1
CASSPRQAVGEKLFF,TGTGCCAGCAGCCCTCGACAGGCCGTGGGTGAAAAACTGTTTTTT,.,TRBV3-1/TRBV3-2,TRBJ1-4,.
CASSPGTGRTYEQYF,TGTGCCAGCAGCCCCGGGACAGGGAGAACCTACGAGCAGTACTTC,once,TRBV7-9,TRBJ2-7,TRBD1
CASSQFINQPQHF,TGTGCCAGCAGCCAGTTTATCAATCAGCCCCAGCATTTT,.,TRBV3-1/TRBV3-2,TRBJ1-5,.
CSVETDLNTEAFF,TGCAGCGTTGAGACAGATTTGAACACTGAAGCTTTCTTT,few,TRBV29-1,TRBJ1-1,.
CASSQDPSNEQFF,TGCGCCAGCAGCCAAGACCCTAGCAATGAGCAGTTCTTC,once,TRBV4-3,TRBJ2-1,.
CASSEVQGMNTEAFF,TGTGCCAGCAGCGAGGTACAGGGGATGAACACTGAAGCTTTCTTT,.,TRBV4-2,TRBJ1-1,TRBD1
CSVNSGDGYTF,TGCAGCGTTAACTCAGGGGATGGCTACACCTTC,.,TRBV29-1,TRBJ1-2,.
CASSPRGRTEAFF,TGTGCCAGCAGCCCCCGAGGGAGGACTGAAGCTTTCTTT,.,TRBV5-4,TRBJ1-1,.
CASSSDSNQPQHF,TGTGCCAGCAGCTCAGATAGCAATCAGCCCCAGCATTTT,few,TRBV28,TRBJ1-5,.
CASSLEGTGVGYTF,TGCGCCAGCAGCTTGGAGGGTACAGGGGTAGGCTACACCTTC,.,TRBV5-1,TRBJ1-2,TRBD1
CASSQAGSYGYTF,TGTGCCAGCAGCCAAGCCGGGTCCTATGGCTACACCTTC,once,TRBV3-1/TRBV3-2,TRBJ1-2,.
CASSPGQGASGYTF,TGCGCCAGCAGCCCCGGACAGGGGGCGTCCGGCTACACCTTC,.,TRBV5-1,TRBJ1-2,TRBD1
CAPGGAENSPLHF,TGTGCCCCGGGGGGGGCGGAAAATTCACCCCTCCACTTT,.,TRBV14,TRBJ1-6,.
CASNPTRTGQDEQFF,TGCGCCAGTAACCCGACGAGGACAGGCCAGGATGAGCAGTTCTTC,.,TRBV5-1,TRBJ2-1,TRBD1
CASSVRGDSYNEQFF,TGTGCCAGCAGCGTACGGGGGGACTCCTACAATGAGCAGTTCTTC,.,TRBV9,TRBJ2-1,TRBD2
CASSSTSGGPGRQFF,TGCGCCAGCAGCAGTACTAGCGGGGGGCCCGGGAGGCAGTTCTTC,.,TRBV5-1,TRBJ2-1,TRBD2
CASSVNRAGNTIYF,TGTGCCAGCAGCGTTAACAGGGCTGGAAACACCATATATTTT,few,TRBV9,TRBJ1-3,.
CASSLVIGRGTEAFF,TGCGCCAGCAGCTTGGTAATCGGGAGAGGCACTGAAGCTTTCTTT,.,TRBV5-1,TRBJ1-1,.
CASMKGQGTYEQYF,TGTGCCAGCATGAAGGGACAGGGCACCTACGAGCAGTACTTC,.,TRBV9,TRBJ2-7,TRBD1
CASKLPSNQPQHF,TGTGCCAGCAAGCTCCCGAGCAATCAGCCCCAGCATTTT,.,TRBV6-4,TRBJ1-5,.
CASSEQGNTEAFF,TGTGCCAGCAGTGAGCAGGGGAACACTGAAGCTTTCTTT,.,TRBV6-1,TRBJ1-1,.
CASSLDGREGDRNTF,TGCGCCAGCAGCTTGGATGGGCGGGAGGGGGACCGAAACACCTTC,.,TRBV5-1,TRBJ1-2,.
CASSGPTGSYGYTF,TGTGCCAGCAGTGGCCCAACAGGGTCATATGGCTACACCTTC,.,TRBV2,TRBJ1-2,.
CASSTLRTQRNQPQHF,TGTGCCAGTAGTACGCTCAGAACCCAACGCAATCAGCCCCAGCATTTT,.,TRBV19,TRBJ1-5,.
CASRVKGGISQETQYF,TGTGCCAGCCGGGTTAAAGGCGGGATTAGCCAAGAGACCCAGTACTTC,.,TRBV5-4,TRBJ2-5,.
CAISEQDRSSYNSPLHF,TGTGCCATCAGTGAGCAGGACAGGAGCTCCTATAATTCACCCCTCCACTTT,.,TRBV10-3,TRBJ1-6,TRBD1
CASSLVGQGEKLFF,TGTGCCAGCAGTTTGGTGGGACAGGGTGAAAAACTGTTTTTT,.,TRBV28,TRBJ1-4,TRBD1
CASSSLAGPYNEQFF,TGTGCCAGCAGCTCTCTAGCAGGCCCCTACAATGAGCAGTTCTTC,.,TRBV5-5,TRBJ2-1,.
CASSLGGGANVLTF,TGTGCCAGCAGTTTAGGAGGTGGGGCCAACGTCCTGACTTTC,.,TRBV28,TRBJ2-6,.
CASSQEAGGTEAFF,TGTGCCAGCAGCCAAGAGGCCGGGGGGACTGAAGCTTTCTTT,.,TRBV4-2,TRBJ1-1,.
CASSTGTGGQTQYF,TGTGCCAGTAGTACCGGGACAGGGGGACAGACCCAGTACTTC,once,TRBV19,TRBJ2-5,TRBD1
CASSLDGQGYGYTF,TGCGCCAGCAGCTTGGATGGACAGGGCTATGGCTACACCTTC,.,TRBV5-1,TRBJ1-2,TRBD1
CASRDRTSRNTGELFF,TGTGCCAGCCGAGACAGGACTAGCAGGAACACCGGGGAGCTGTTTTTT,.,TRBV7-8,TRBJ2-2,TRBD2
CSVVRGAGNTIYF,TGCAGCGTTGTTCGGGGGGCTGGAAACACCATATATTTT,few,TRBV29-1,TRBJ1-3,.
CASSQVKGAQYF,TGTGCCAGCAGCCAAGTTAAAGGGGCGCAGTATTTT,.,TRBV3-1/TRBV3-2,TRBJ2-3,.